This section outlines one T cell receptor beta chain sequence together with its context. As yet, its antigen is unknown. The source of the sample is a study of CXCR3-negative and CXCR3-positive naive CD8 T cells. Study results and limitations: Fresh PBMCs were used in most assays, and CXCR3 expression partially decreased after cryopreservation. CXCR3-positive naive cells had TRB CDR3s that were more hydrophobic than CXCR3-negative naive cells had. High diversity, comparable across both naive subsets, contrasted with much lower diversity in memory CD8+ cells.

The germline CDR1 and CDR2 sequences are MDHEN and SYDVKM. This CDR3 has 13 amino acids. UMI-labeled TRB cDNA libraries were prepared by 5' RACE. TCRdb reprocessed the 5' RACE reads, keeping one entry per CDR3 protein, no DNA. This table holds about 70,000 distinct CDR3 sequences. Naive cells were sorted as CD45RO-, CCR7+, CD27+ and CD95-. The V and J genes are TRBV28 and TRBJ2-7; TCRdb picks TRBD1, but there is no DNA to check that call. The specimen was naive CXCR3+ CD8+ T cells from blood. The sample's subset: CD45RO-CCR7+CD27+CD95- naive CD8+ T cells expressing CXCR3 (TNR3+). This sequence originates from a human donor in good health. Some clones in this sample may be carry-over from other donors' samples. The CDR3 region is CASSVRVSYEQYF.